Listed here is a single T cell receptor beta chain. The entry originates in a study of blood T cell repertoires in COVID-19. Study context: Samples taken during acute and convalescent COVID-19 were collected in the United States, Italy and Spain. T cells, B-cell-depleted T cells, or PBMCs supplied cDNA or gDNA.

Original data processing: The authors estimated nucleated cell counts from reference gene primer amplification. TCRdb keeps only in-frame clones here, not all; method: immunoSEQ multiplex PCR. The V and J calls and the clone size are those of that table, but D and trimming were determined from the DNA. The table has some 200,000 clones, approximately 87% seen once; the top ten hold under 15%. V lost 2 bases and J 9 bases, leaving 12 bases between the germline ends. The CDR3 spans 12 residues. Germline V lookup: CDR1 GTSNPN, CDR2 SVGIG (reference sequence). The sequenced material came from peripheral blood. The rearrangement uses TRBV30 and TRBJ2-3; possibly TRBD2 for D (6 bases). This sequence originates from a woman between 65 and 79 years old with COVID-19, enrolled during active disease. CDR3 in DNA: TGTGCCTGGAGTCTGGGGGAGGCAACGCAGTATTTT. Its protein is CAWSLGEATQYF. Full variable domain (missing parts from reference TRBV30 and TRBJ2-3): SQTIHQWPATLVQPVGSPLSLECTVEGTSNPNLYWYRQAAGRGLQLLFYSVGIGQISSEVPQNLSASRPQDRQFILSSKKLLLSDSGFYLCAWSLGEATQYFGPGTRLTVL.